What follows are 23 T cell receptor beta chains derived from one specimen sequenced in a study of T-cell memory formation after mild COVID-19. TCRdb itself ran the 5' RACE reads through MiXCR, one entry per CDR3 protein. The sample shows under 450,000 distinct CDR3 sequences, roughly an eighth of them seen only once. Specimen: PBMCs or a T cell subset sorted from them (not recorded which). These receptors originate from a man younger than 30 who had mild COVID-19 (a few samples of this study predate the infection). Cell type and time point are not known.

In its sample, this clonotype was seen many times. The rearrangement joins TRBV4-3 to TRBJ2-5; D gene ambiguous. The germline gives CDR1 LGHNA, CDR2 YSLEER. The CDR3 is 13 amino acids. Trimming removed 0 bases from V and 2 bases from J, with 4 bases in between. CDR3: CASSQELQETQYF. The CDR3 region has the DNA TGCGCCAGCAGCCAAGAACTACAAGAGACCCAGTACTTC.

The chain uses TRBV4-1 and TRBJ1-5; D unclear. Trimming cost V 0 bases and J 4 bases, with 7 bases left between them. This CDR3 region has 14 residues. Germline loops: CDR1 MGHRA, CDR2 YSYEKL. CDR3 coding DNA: TGCGCCAGCAGCCAAGAAAACAGAAATCAGCCCCAGCATTTT. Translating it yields CASSQENRNQPQHF.

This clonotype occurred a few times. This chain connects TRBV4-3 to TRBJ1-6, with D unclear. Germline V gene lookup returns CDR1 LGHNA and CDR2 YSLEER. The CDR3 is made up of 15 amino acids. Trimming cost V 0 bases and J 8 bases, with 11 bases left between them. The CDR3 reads CASSQDLKRDSPLHF. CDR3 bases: TGCGCCAGCAGCCAAGATTTGAAGAGAGATTCACCCCTCCACTTT.

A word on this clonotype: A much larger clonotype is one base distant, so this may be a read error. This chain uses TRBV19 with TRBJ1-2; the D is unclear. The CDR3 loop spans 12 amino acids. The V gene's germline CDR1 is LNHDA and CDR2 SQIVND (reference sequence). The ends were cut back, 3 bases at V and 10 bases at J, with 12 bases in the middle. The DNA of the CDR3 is TGTGCCAGTAGTATCGAAAGGGTTGTCTACACCTTC. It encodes CASSIERVVYTF.

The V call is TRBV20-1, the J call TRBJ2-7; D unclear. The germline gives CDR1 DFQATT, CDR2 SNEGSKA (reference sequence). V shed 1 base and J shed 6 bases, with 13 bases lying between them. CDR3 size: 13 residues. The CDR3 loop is CSARAPSSFEQYV. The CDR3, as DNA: TGCAGTGCTAGAGCCCCCTCTTCTTTCGAGCAGTACGTC.

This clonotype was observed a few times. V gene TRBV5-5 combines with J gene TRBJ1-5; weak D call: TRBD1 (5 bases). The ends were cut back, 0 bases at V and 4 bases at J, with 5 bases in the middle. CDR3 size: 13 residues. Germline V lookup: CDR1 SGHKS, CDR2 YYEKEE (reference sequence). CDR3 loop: CASSLDRNQPQHF. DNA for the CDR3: TGTGCCAGCAGCTTGGACAGGAATCAGCCCCAGCATTTT. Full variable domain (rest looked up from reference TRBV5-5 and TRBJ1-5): DAGVTQSPTHLIKTRGQQVTLRCSPISGHKSVSWYQQVLGQGPQFIFQYYEKEERGRGNFPDRFSARQFPNYSSELNVNALLLGDSALYLCASSLDRNQPQHFGDGTRLSIL.

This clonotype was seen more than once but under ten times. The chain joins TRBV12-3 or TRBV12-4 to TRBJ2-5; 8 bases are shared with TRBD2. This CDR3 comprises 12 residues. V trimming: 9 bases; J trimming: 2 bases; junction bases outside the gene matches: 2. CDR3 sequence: CARRGGQETQYF. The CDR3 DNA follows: TGTGCCAGACGGGGGGGACAAGAGACCCAGTACTTC.

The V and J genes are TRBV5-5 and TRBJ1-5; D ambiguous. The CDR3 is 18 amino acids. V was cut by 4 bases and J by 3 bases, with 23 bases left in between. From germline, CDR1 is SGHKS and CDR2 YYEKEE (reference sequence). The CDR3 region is CASSPRGLFRKYNQPQHF. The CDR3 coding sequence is TGTGCCAGCAGCCCGCGAGGCCTCTTCCGGAAATACAATCAGCCCCAGCATTTT.

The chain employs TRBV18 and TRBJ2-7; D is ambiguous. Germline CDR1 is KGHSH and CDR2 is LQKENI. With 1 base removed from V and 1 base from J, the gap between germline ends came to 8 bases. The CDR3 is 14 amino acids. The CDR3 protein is CASSPLPGSYEQYV. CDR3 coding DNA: TGTGCCAGCTCACCACTTCCCGGATCCTACGAGCAGTACGTC.

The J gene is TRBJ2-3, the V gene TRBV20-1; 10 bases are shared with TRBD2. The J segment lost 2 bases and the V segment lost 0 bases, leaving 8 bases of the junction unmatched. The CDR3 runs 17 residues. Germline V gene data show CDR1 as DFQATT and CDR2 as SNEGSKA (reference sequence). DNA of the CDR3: TGCAGTGCTAGAGATCGGAATAGCGGGGGGTTCACAGATACGCAGTATTTT. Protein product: CSARDRNSGGFTDTQYF.

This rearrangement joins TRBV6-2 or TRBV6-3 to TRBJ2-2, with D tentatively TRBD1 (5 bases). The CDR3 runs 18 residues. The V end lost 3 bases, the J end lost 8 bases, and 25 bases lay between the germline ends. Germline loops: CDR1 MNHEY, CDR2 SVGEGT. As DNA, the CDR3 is TGTGCCAGCAGTTATGGACACCCCGGTTCTTTACAAGGGGGGGAGCTGTTTTTT. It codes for CASSYGHPGSLQGGELFF.

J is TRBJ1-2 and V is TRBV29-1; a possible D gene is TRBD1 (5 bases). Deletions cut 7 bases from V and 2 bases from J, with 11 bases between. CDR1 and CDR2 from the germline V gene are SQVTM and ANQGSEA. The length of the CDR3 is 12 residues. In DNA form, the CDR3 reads TGCAGCGGAGGGGAATTAAACTATGGCTACACCTTC. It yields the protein CSGGELNYGYTF.

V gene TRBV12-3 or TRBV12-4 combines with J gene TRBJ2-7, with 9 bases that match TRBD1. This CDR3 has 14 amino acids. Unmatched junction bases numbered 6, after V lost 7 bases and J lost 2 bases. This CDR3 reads CASTLTGGTYEQYF. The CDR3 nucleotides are TGTGCCAGCACCCTGACAGGGGGAACCTACGAGCAGTACTTC.

In DNA form, the CDR3 reads TGCAGTGCTAGACCTACAGGGGGCACTGAAGCTTTCTTT. It specifies CSARPTGGTEAFF. The gene calls are TRBV20-1 and TRBJ1-1; 8 positions match TRBD1. This CDR3 region has 13 residues. J gave up 4 bases and V 2 bases, and 3 bases lay outside the gene matches. From germline, CDR1 is DFQATT and CDR2 SNEGSKA (reference sequence).

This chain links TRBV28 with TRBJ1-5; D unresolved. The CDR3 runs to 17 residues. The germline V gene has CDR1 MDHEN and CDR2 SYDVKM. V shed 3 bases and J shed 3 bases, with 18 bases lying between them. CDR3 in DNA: TGTGCCAGCAGTTTTGCGCTTGGGGTGGGGATCAATCAGCCCCAGCATTTT. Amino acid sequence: CASSFALGVGINQPQHF.

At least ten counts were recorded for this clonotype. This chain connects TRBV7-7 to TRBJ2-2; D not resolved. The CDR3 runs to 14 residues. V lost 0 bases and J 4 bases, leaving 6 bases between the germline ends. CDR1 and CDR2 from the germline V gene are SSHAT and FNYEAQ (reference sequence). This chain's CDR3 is CASSLAQFTGELFF. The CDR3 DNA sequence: TGTGCCAGCAGCTTAGCACAGTTCACCGGGGAGCTGTTTTTT.

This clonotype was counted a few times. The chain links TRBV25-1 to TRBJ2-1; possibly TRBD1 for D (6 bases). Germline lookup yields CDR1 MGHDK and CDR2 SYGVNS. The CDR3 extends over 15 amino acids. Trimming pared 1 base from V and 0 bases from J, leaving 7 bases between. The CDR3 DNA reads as TGTGCCAGCAGTGAATCAGGGGACTCCTACAATGAGCAGTTCTTC. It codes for CASSESGDSYNEQFF.

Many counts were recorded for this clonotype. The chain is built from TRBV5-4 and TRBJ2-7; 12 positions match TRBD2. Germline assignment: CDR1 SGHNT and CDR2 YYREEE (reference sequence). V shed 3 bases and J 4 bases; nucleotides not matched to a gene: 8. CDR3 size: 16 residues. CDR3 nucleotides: TGTGCCAGCAGCTCATGGGCTACTAGCGGGGGGTACGAGCAGTACTTC. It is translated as CASSSWATSGGYEQYF.

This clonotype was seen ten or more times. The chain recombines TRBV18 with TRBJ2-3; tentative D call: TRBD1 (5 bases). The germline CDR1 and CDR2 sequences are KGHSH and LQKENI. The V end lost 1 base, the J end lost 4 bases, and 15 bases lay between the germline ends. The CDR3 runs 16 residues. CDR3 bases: TGTGCCAGCTCACCACGGGGCAGGGCGGCAGCAGATACGCAGTATTTT. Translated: CASSPRGRAAADTQYF.

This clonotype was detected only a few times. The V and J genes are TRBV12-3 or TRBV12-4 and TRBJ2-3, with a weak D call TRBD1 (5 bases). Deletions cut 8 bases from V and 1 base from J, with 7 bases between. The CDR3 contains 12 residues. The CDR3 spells CASGAGTDTQYF. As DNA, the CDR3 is TGTGCCAGCGGGGCAGGCACAGATACGCAGTATTTT.

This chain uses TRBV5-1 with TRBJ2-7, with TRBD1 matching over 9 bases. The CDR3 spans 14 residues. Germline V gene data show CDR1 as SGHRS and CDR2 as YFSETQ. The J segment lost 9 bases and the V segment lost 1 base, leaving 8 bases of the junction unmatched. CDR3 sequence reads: CASSLRQGDASQYF. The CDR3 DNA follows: TGCGCCAGCAGCTTGAGACAGGGGGACGCTTCGCAGTACTTC.

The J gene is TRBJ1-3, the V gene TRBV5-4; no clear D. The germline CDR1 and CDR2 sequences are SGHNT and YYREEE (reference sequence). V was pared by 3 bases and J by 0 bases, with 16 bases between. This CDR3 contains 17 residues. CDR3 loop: CASSSNRLDLSGNTIYF. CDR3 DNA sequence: TGTGCCAGCAGCTCCAACCGGCTGGACCTCTCTGGAAACACCATATATTTT.

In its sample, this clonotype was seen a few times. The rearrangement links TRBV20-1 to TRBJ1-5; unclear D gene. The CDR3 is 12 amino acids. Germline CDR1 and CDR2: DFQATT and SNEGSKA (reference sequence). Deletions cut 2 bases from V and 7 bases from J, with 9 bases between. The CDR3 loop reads CSARLWEQPQHF. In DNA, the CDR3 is TGCAGTGCTAGATTATGGGAACAGCCCCAGCATTTT.